These 12 T cell receptor beta chains originate from one sample sequenced in a study of cytomegalovirus exposure and HLA in healthy donors. The PCR employed 60 Vbeta primers together with 13 Jbeta primers. The method was immunoSEQ multiplex PCR; TCRdb's version includes in-frame clones alone and lacks a portion of them. The sample lists fewer than 140,000 clones, roughly 80% occurring once. The sample was PBMCs. The receptors were sampled from a middle-aged man in good health and CMV-seronegative.

The gene calls are TRBV2 and TRBJ2-3; no reliable D call. The germline V gene has CDR1 SNHLY and CDR2 FYNNEI. CDR3 length: 14 amino acids. V gave up 6 bases and J gave up 0 bases, with 10 bases separating them. The CDR3 nucleotides read TGTGCCAGCAGCGTTTACCGGAGCACAGATACGCAGTATTTT. The encoded protein is CASSVYRSTDTQYF.

The J gene is TRBJ2-3, the V gene TRBV7-9, with TRBD2 identical over 7 bases. With 5 bases clipped from V and 2 bases from J, the junction kept 13 bases outside the gene matches. Germline V gene data show CDR1 as SEHNR and CDR2 as FQNEAQ (reference sequence). This CDR3 is 17 amino acids long. The CDR3 DNA reads TGTGCCAGCAGCCCAGATAGAGCGGGGCGATACACAGATACGCAGTATTTT. Encoded protein: CASSPDRAGRYTDTQYF.

The CDR3 DNA is TGTGCCAGCTCACCGACAGGGGGAGCTAATGAAAAACTGTTTTTT. It is translated as CASSPTGGANEKLFF. V and J are TRBV18 and TRBJ1-4; 9 bases are a match to TRBD1. With V trimmed by 3 bases and J by 3 bases, 2 bases remained unmatched. This CDR3 spans 15 amino acids. Germline loops: CDR1 KGHSH, CDR2 LQKENI.

In its sample, this clone was seen once. This chain joins TRBV29-1 and TRBJ2-2; D might be TRBD1 (6 bases). The CDR3 runs 14 residues. Looked up from germline, CDR1 is SQVTM and CDR2 is ANQGSEA. The ends were cut back, 4 bases at V and 3 bases at J, with 12 bases in the middle. This CDR3 reads CSVVKNRDTGELFF. The DNA for the CDR3 is TGCAGCGTTGTAAAAAACAGGGACACCGGGGAGCTGTTTTTT.

The gene calls are TRBV2 and TRBJ2-2, with TRBD1 identical over 7 bases. CDR1 SNHLY and CDR2 FYNNEI come from the germline V gene. The CDR3 loop spans 15 amino acids. Trimming removed 6 bases from V and 4 bases from J; junction bases left unmatched: 8. CDR3 residues: CASRTGTGITGELFF. The CDR3 nucleotides are TGTGCCAGCAGGACAGGGACGGGAATCACCGGGGAGCTGTTTTTT. Full variable domain (remainder filled in from reference TRBV2 and TRBJ2-2): EPEVTQTPSHQVTQMGQEVILRCVPISNHLYFYWYRQILGQKVEFLVSFYNNEISEKSEIFDDQFSVERPDGSNFTLKIRSTKLEDSAMYFCASRTGTGITGELFFGEGSRLTVL.

Turning to this clone: Other DNA variants within this sample encode the same CDR3. This chain uses TRBV14 with TRBJ2-2; the match to TRBD2 covers 7 bases. Germline V gene data show CDR1 as SGHDN and CDR2 as FVKESK. J gave up 4 bases and V 6 bases, and 8 bases lay outside the gene matches. CDR3 size: 15 residues. The CDR3 nucleotides read TGTGCCAGCAGACTGACTAGCCGGCCCACCGGGGAGCTGTTTTTT. Its protein product is CASRLTSRPTGELFF. The full variable domain, its missing parts supplied by reference TRBV14 and TRBJ2-2, is EAGVTQFPSHSVIEKGQTVTLRCDPISGHDNLYWYRRVMGKEIKFLLHFVKESKQDESGMPNNRFLAERTGGTYSTLKVQPAELEDSGVYFCASRLTSRPTGELFFGEGSRLTVL.

The chain has TRBV7-9 and TRBJ1-4; TRBD1 is a possible D gene (5 bases). The V end lost 5 bases, the J end lost 2 bases, and 12 bases lay between the germline ends. This CDR3 contains 15 residues. The V gene's germline CDR1 is SEHNR and CDR2 FQNEAQ (reference sequence). CDR3 sequence (DNA): TGTGCCAGCAGCCCCACGACAGCTACTAATGAAAAACTGTTTTTT. Its translation is CASSPTTATNEKLFF. Drawing the rest from reference TRBV7-9 and TRBJ1-4, the complete variable domain is DTGVSQNPRHKITKRGQNVTFRCDPISEHNRLYWYRQTLGQGPEFLTYFQNEAQLEKSRLLSDRFSAERPKGSFSTLEIQRTEQGDSAMYLCASSPTTATNEKLFFGSGTQLSVL.

The chain links TRBV6-1 to TRBJ2-7; D perhaps matches TRBD1 (5 bases). The CDR3 totals 14 residues. Germline V CDR1 and CDR2: MNHNS, SASEGT. The V end was cut by 8 bases, the J end by 3 bases, with 17 bases between. In nucleotides, the CDR3 is TGTGCCAGCCACCCCGGTGACAGCAACTACGAGCAGTACTTC. Amino acids: CASHPGDSNYEQYF.

The genes are TRBV19 and TRBJ1-2; 8 bases are a match to TRBD1. This CDR3 has 14 amino acids. The J segment lost 7 bases and the V segment lost 1 base, leaving 5 bases of the junction unmatched. The germline CDR1 and CDR2 sequences are LNHDA and SQIVND (reference sequence). CDR3 in DNA: TGTGCCAGTAGTATAGTCTCAGGGGGCGGTGGCTACACCTTC. It is translated as CASSIVSGGGGYTF.

The chain uses TRBV9 and TRBJ1-2, with 7 bases matching TRBD1. Trimming at V came to 3 bases and at J to 4 bases, leaving 3 bases not matched to a gene. The V gene's germline CDR1 is SGDLS and CDR2 YYNGEE. There are 13 residues in the CDR3. In DNA form, the CDR3 reads TGTGCCAGCAGCGCACAGGGGCTCTATGGCTACACCTTC. Translation gives CASSAQGLYGYTF.

The V call is TRBV27, the J call TRBJ2-5; D uncertain. Germline V gene lookup returns CDR1 MNHEY and CDR2 SMNVEV (reference sequence). The CDR3 is 14 residues long. Trimming cost V 5 bases and J 2 bases, with 12 bases left between them. The CDR3 DNA sequence: TGTGCCAGCAGTCTTCAACTCGGGCAAGAGACCCAGTACTTC. Amino acids: CASSLQLGQETQYF.

The chain recombines TRBV6-5 with TRBJ1-1; TRBD1 aligns across 8 bases. V gave up 5 bases and J gave up 0 bases; unmatched junction bases: 5. CDR1 MNHEY and CDR2 SVGAGI come from the germline V gene. CDR3 length equals 15 residues. DNA of the CDR3: TGTGCCAGCAGTATTCACAGGGGGATGAACACTGAAGCTTTCTTT. It specifies CASSIHRGMNTEAFF.